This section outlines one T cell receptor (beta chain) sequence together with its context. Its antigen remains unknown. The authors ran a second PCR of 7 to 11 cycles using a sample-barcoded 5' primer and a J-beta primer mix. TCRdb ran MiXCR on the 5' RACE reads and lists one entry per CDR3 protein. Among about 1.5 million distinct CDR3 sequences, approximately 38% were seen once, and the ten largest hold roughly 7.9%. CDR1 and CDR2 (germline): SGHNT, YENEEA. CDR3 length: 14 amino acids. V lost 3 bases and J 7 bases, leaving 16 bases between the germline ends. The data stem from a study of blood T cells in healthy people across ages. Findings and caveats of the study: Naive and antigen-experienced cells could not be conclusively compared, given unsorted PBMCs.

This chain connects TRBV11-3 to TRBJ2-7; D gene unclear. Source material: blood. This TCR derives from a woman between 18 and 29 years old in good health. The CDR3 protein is CASSLPAPYNEQYF. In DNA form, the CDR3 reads TGTGCCAGCAGCTTGCCGGCTCCCTACAATGAGCAGTACTTC. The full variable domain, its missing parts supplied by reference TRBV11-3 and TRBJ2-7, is EAGVVQSPRYKIIEKKQPVAFWCNPISGHNTLYWYLQNLGQGPELLIRYENEEAVDDSQLPKDRFSAERLKGVDSTLKIQPAELGDSAVYLCASSLPAPYNEQYFGPGTRLTVT.